These 28 T cell receptor beta chains were sequenced from one sample in a study of T-cell reconstitution after alpha-beta-depleted transplantation in children. Researchers prepared the TCRbeta library using unique molecular identifiers, the study reports. TCRdb re-derived calls from the PCR reads in MiXCR, one entry per CDR3 protein. The profile shows 200,000 to 250,000 distinct CDR3 sequences, about 12% of them singletons. Sequencing was performed on PBMCs from the stem cell graft donor, taken from the stem cell graft. Receptors were obtained from a human donor who donated a stem cell graft to a child with acute lymphoblastic leukemia.

This clonotype was seen many times. This sequence joins TRBV7-9 and TRBJ2-3, with D perhaps TRBD2 (6 bases). V was shortened by 5 bases and J by 4 bases, with 13 bases between the two germline ends. Germline V gives CDR1 SEHNR, CDR2 FQNEAQ (reference sequence). The CDR3 runs to 14 residues. The CDR3 protein is CASSHSGTADTQYF. CDR3 sequence (DNA): TGTGCCAGCAGCCATAGCGGAACCGCAGATACGCAGTATTTT.

This clonotype was seen at least ten times. The chain joins TRBV5-1 to TRBJ2-7; D is uncertain. Germline V CDR1 and CDR2: SGHRS, YFSETQ. This CDR3 contains 15 residues. V lost 1 base to trimming and J lost 3 bases, with 14 bases between them. CDR3 coding DNA: TGCGCCAGCAGCTTGCTCGGTGAGACCCGCTACGAGCAGTACTTC. The encoded protein is CASSLLGETRYEQYF.

This clonotype showed up many times. The chain has TRBV30 and TRBJ2-6; no definite D call. The CDR3 is 15 amino acids. CDR1 is GTSNPN, CDR2 SVGIG, per germline (reference sequence). V was pared by 7 bases and J by 0 bases, with 13 bases between. The CDR3 DNA reads as TGTGCCTCCACCCCTGGGCGCTCTGGGGCCAACGTCCTGACTTTC. Protein sequence: CASTPGRSGANVLTF.

This clonotype was seen only a few times. The chain is built from TRBV12-3 or TRBV12-4 and TRBJ1-5; TRBD1 matches at 7 bases. V lost 5 bases, J lost 6 bases, and 13 bases stayed unmatched. There are 16 residues in the CDR3. CDR3 residues: CASSTRQGRGSQPQHF. The CDR3 nucleotides read TGTGCCAGCAGTACCAGACAGGGAAGGGGCTCTCAGCCCCAGCATTTT.

V usage is TRBV5-4 and J usage is TRBJ2-2; perhaps TRBD2 as D (5 bases). Trimming removed 1 base from V and 7 bases from J, with 8 bases in between. The CDR3 has 13 residues. Germline lookup yields CDR1 SGHNT and CDR2 YYREEE (reference sequence). The CDR3, as DNA: TGTGCCAGCAGCTTGCAACTAGACGGGGAGCTGTTTTTT. It yields the protein CASSLQLDGELFF.

At least ten counts were recorded for this clonotype. The chain employs TRBV12-3 or TRBV12-4 and TRBJ1-2, with a tentative D call TRBD1 (6 bases). V was pared by 1 base and J by 0 bases, with 12 bases between. The CDR3 sequence is 16 residues long. For the CDR3, the DNA is TGTGCCAGCAGTTTAGGGAGGGGGGGTCCTAACTATGGCTACACCTTC. Amino acids: CASSLGRGGPNYGYTF.

In this sample, this clonotype turned up many times. This chain links TRBV7-2 with TRBJ1-3; 9 bases agree with TRBD1. The V segment lost 3 bases and the J segment 2 bases; nucleotides outside the gene matches: 5. The CDR3 is 16 amino acids. Germline values: CDR1 SGHTA, CDR2 FQGNSA. CDR3 in amino acids: CASSFNNRGPGNTIYF. The CDR3 DNA is TGTGCCAGCAGCTTTAATAACAGGGGGCCTGGAAACACCATATATTTT. The whole variable domain, remainder taken from reference TRBV7-2 and TRBJ1-3, is GAGVSQSPSNKVTEKGKDVELRCDPISGHTALYWYRQSLGQGLEFLIYFQGNSAPDKSGLPSDRFSAERTGGSVSTLTIQRTQQEDSAVYLCASSFNNRGPGNTIYFGEGSWLTVV.

This clonotype was picked up many times. The chain uses TRBV29-1 and TRBJ2-7, with D unresolved. The CDR3 loop spans 13 amino acids. V was trimmed by 0 bases and J by 7 bases, leaving 13 bases between them. Germline loops: CDR1 SQVTM, CDR2 ANQGSEA. CDR3 nucleotide sequence: TGCAGCGTTGAAGAACCCCCGCAGTGGGAGCAGTACTTC. Translating it yields CSVEEPPQWEQYF.

As to this clonotype: It may be a read error: a sequence one base away is much more abundant. The genes are TRBV27 and TRBJ1-1; D not resolved. The CDR3 totals 12 residues. The V gene's germline CDR1 is MNHEY and CDR2 SMNVEV (reference sequence). CDR3 DNA sequence: TGTTCCAGCAGTTTATCAGGAGCTGAAGCTTTCTTT. Translation gives CSSSLSGAEAFF.

This clonotype appeared many times. This sequence joins TRBV15 and TRBJ2-7; D gene ambiguous. CDR3 size: 15 residues. CDR1 LNHNV and CDR2 YYDKDF come from the germline V gene (reference sequence). V lost 3 bases and J lost 0, with 12 bases in between. The CDR3 DNA is TGTGCCACCAGCAGCTCTTCGGGTCCCTCCTACGAGCAGTACTTC. Translation gives CATSSSSGPSYEQYF.

Ten or more counts support this clonotype. J is TRBJ1-1 and V is TRBV7-2; tentatively, D is TRBD1 (6 bases). CDR1 and CDR2 (germline): SGHTA, FQGNSA. The CDR3 loop spans 14 amino acids. V gave up 3 bases and J gave up 1 base, with 9 bases separating them. This chain's CDR3 is CASSFAQGNTEAFF. The CDR3 DNA reads TGTGCCAGCAGCTTTGCACAGGGGAACACTGAAGCTTTCTTT.

This clonotype was seen only a few times. The V and J genes are TRBV12-3 or TRBV12-4 and TRBJ2-2, with 7 nucleotides matching TRBD2. Trimming took 3 bases from V and 3 from J; bases not matched to a gene: 13. The CDR3 is made up of 18 amino acids. The CDR3 spells CASSLTFGLVLDTGELFF. The CDR3 DNA sequence: TGTGCCAGCAGTTTGACATTCGGACTAGTCCTCGACACCGGGGAGCTGTTTTTT.

This clonotype was counted ten times or more. V gene TRBV27 combines with J gene TRBJ2-7; D is possibly TRBD2 (5 bases). The CDR3 totals 14 residues. The V end lost 0 bases, the J end lost 2 bases, and 8 bases lay between the germline ends. Germline V gene data show CDR1 as MNHEY and CDR2 as SMNVEV (reference sequence). CDR3 amino acids: CASSLSVGTYEQYF. DNA for the CDR3: TGTGCCAGCAGTTTATCTGTCGGGACCTACGAGCAGTACTTC.

Ten or more counts support this clonotype. CDR3 protein: CASSPREGAGEQYF. The CDR3 region has the DNA TGTGCCAGCAGTCCGAGGGAGGGAGCTGGCGAGCAGTACTTC. This chain links TRBV27 with TRBJ2-7; 7 bases are a match to TRBD2. Per germline, CDR1 MNHEY and CDR2 SMNVEV (reference sequence). CDR3 size: 14 residues. The V and J ends lost 5 bases and 6 bases, in that order; junction bases with no gene match: 10.

There are many counts of this clonotype. The chain uses TRBV5-1 and TRBJ2-3, with TRBD2 matching over 9 bases. The trim removed 4 bases at V and 4 bases at J, leaving 7 bases unmatched. Germline V CDR1 and CDR2: SGHRS, YFSETQ. The CDR3 runs 15 residues. The CDR3 DNA sequence: TGCGCCAGCAGCCCTGAAGCGGGGGGTGCAGATACGCAGTATTTT. This translates into CASSPEAGGADTQYF.

This clonotype was counted ten times or more. The chain combines TRBV28 with TRBJ2-3, with no clear D. The V gene lost 2 bases and the J gene lost 2 bases, with 14 bases spanning the gap. Germline V gene lookup returns CDR1 MDHEN and CDR2 SYDVKM. The CDR3 has 16 residues. The CDR3 sequence is CASSLTDSLATDTQYF. CDR3 in DNA: TGTGCCAGCAGTTTAACAGACTCCTTGGCCACAGATACGCAGTATTTT.

The sample holds many counts of this clonotype. The rearrangement links TRBV6-6 to TRBJ2-1, with D uncertain. The CDR3 runs 13 residues. The V gene's germline CDR1 is MNHNY and CDR2 SVGAGI (reference sequence). Trimming took off 2 bases at V and 10 bases at J, with 12 bases between the two ends. The CDR3 bases are TGTGCCAGCAGTTACCTACCCCCTAGGGAGCAGTTCTTC. Encoded protein: CASSYLPPREQFF.

This clonotype came up many times. This chain links TRBV11-1 with TRBJ2-3; D unresolved. Trimming left V 1 base short and J 3 bases short, with 11 bases between. Germline values: CDR1 SGHAT, CDR2 FQDESV (reference sequence). The CDR3 has 15 residues. The CDR3 DNA follows: TGTGCCAGCAGCTTAGGGAGAAGGGCGACAGATACGCAGTATTTT. Translating gives CASSLGRRATDTQYF.

This clonotype has a count of ten or more. The rearrangement joins TRBV2 to TRBJ2-3; 10 bases map to TRBD2. The CDR3 runs 15 residues. Unmatched junction bases numbered 9, after V lost 7 bases and J lost 5 bases. The V gene's germline CDR1 is SNHLY and CDR2 FYNNEI. The CDR3 region is CASKGASGRGDTQYF. CDR3 sequence (DNA): TGTGCCAGCAAGGGAGCTAGCGGGAGAGGAGATACGCAGTATTTT.

This clonotype has a count of ten or more. The rearrangement links TRBV12-3 or TRBV12-4 to TRBJ1-4, with D unresolved. The CDR3 is made up of 15 amino acids. V was trimmed by 3 bases and J by 8 bases, leaving 16 bases between them. DNA of the CDR3: TGTGCCAGCAGTTTCGTTCCCCCGGCCGGGGAAAAACTGTTTTTT. Encoded protein: CASSFVPPAGEKLFF.

This clonotype was detected once. The chain couples TRBV7-2 to TRBJ1-4, with 7 positions matching TRBD1. Germline V CDR1 and CDR2: SGHTA, FQGNSA. The CDR3 contains 15 residues. V trimming: 6 bases; J trimming: 0 bases; junction bases outside the gene matches: 4. CDR3 protein: CASRTGTATNEKLFF. CDR3 bases: TGTGCCAGCAGGACGGGGACAGCAACTAATGAAAAACTGTTTTTT.

This clonotype was seen at least ten times. The rearrangement uses TRBV4-1 and TRBJ2-1; 9 positions match TRBD2. Trimming removed 5 bases from V and 4 bases from J; junction bases left unmatched: 6. The CDR3 spans 15 residues. Germline V lookup: CDR1 MGHRA, CDR2 YSYEKL. The CDR3, as DNA: TGCGCCAGCAGCGGGCGGGAGGGGATGTACAATGAGCAGTTCTTC. It specifies CASSGREGMYNEQFF.

This clonotype was counted many times. This chain uses TRBV4-3 with TRBJ2-2; a possible D gene is TRBD1 (8 bases). V gave up 5 bases and J gave up 5 bases, with 15 bases separating them. The V gene's germline CDR1 is LGHNA and CDR2 YSLEER. The CDR3 has 15 residues. CDR3 in DNA: TGCGCCAGCAGCATCGGACAGGGAGGGACCGGGGAGCTGTTTTTT. Protein sequence: CASSIGQGGTGELFF.

On this clonotype: A clone one base away is much larger, so this may be a read error. The missing conserved phenylalanine or tryptophan at the end of this CDR3 makes a read error likely. V usage is TRBV7-8 and J usage is TRBJ2-5; TRBD2 is a possible D gene (6 bases). V lost 3 bases to trimming and J lost 2 bases, with 13 bases between them. CDR3 length equals 15 residues. Per the germline V gene, CDR1 is SGHVS and CDR2 is FQNEAQ. In nucleotides, the CDR3 is TGTGCCAGCAGCTTCATTGCGGGGAGTCAAGAGACCCAGTACCTC. Encoded protein: CASSFIAGSQETQYL.

At least ten counts were recorded for this clonotype. The V gene is TRBV5-1, the J gene TRBJ2-1; D is undetermined. The germline V and J ends were trimmed by 4 bases and 3 bases, with 14 bases remaining between them. The CDR3 loop spans 15 amino acids. Germline values: CDR1 SGHRS, CDR2 YFSETQ. CDR3 sequence (DNA): TGCGCCAGCAGCGACCCAGCGCGCGGCTACAATGAGCAGTTCTTC. Its translation is CASSDPARGYNEQFF.

This clonotype was counted many times. DNA of the CDR3: TGTGCCAGCAGTCCCGGGGCAGGGCCTGAAGCTTTCTTT. Amino acids: CASSPGAGPEAFF. The rearrangement joins TRBV7-6 to TRBJ1-1; D perhaps matches TRBD1 (5 bases). With 6 bases removed from V and 6 bases from J, the gap between germline ends came to 14 bases. The CDR3 loop spans 13 amino acids. Germline CDR1 reads SGHVS; CDR2 reads FNYEAQ. Variable domain in full (rest from reference TRBV7-6 and TRBJ1-1): GAGVSQSPRYKVTKRGQDVALRCDPISGHVSLYWYRQALGQGPEFLTYFNYEAQQDKSGLPNDRFSAERPEGSISTLTIQRTEQRDSAMYRCASSPGAGPEAFFGQGTRLTVV.

On this clonotype: Possible read error: a much larger clone is one base away. DNA of the CDR3: TGCAGTGTCAGGATCAGGGCAGGGCACGATGAGCAGTTCTTC. It encodes CSVRIRAGHDEQFF. The chain combines TRBV29-1 with TRBJ2-1; TRBD1 is a possible D gene (5 bases). The V gene's germline CDR1 is SQVTM and CDR2 ANQGSEA. The CDR3 totals 14 residues.

The rearrangement uses TRBV7-6 and TRBJ2-1; D remains ambiguous. The CDR3 loop spans 12 amino acids. The ends were cut back, 5 bases at V and 5 bases at J, with 7 bases in the middle. Germline loops: CDR1 SGHVS, CDR2 FNYEAQ. The CDR3 is CASSLLHNEQFF. The CDR3 DNA reads TGTGCCAGCAGCCTACTGCACAATGAGCAGTTCTTC.